This TCR beta chain comes out of a study of T and B cells in COVID-19 patients. Background on the study: Peripheral blood came from COVID-19 patients with active infection or after recovery. Regarding the study as a whole: Few blood samples existed from mildly ill patients during symptoms or early in severe cases. There were thousands of TCR clusters exclusive to the recovered cohort, a few dozen with low generation probability.

BIOMED2 TRB-A/B primer pools were used in multiplex TRB PCR. MiXCR was run by TCRdb on the multiplex PCR reads, yielding one entry per CDR3 protein. This repertoire shows around 16,000 distinct CDR3 sequences, under 35% found once; its top ten account for around 3.3%. Blood genomic DNA input for TRB amplification was roughly 250-550 ng. This clonotype was seen a few times. The antigen remains undetermined. Trimming shortened V by 1 base and J by 0 bases, and 15 bases separated the two germline ends. The CDR3 is 17 residues long. CDR1 MNHEY and CDR2 SMNVEV come from the germline V gene (reference sequence).

The gene calls are TRBV27 and TRBJ1-1, with a tentative D call TRBD1 (6 bases). The specimen sequenced was blood. The clonotype comes from a human donor who had recovered from COVID-19. CDR3 loop: CASSLFPPTGMNTEAFF. The DNA for the CDR3 is TGTGCCAGCAGTTTATTCCCCCCGACAGGCATGAACACTGAAGCTTTCTTT.